The sequence of this T cell receptor beta chain was determined in a study of chemoradiotherapy in HPV16-positive cancers. Germline V gene lookup returns CDR1 KGHSH and CDR2 LQKENI. The CDR3 contains 16 residues. Produced via immunoSEQ multiplex PCR; TCRdb's table is partial and in-frame only. The sample includes 25,000 to 30,000 clones, about 91% seen only once; the top ten take roughly 21%. As regards this clone: Germline and junction disagree at one end, which may indicate a read error. The same CDR3 can be traced to other DNA sequences in this sample.

V is TRBV18 and J is TRBJ2-2; D uncertain. Material: blood, obtained from a patient who underwent chemoradiotherapy. The receptor was derived from a human donor with HPV-associated anogenital cancer. CDR3 bases: TGCGCCAGCTCACCTTGGGCCGACGCGAACACCGGGGAGCTGTTTTTT. It translates to CASSPWADANTGELFF.